One sample yielded the 4 T cell receptor beta chains listed below, sequenced in a study of blood T cells in healthy people across ages. It was with a sample-barcoded 5' primer and a J-beta primer mix that a second PCR of about 7 to 12 cycles was run. One entry per CDR3 protein results from TCRdb running MiXCR on the 5' RACE reads. Of 1.5 million to 1.9 million distinct CDR3 sequences in the sample, approximately 42% were seen once. Specimen: blood. The origin of the receptors is a woman between 18 and 30 years old in good health.

This clonotype has at least ten counts. CDR3 sequence reads: CSVALETQYF. The CDR3 DNA reads TGCAGCGTCGCCCTGGAGACCCAGTACTTC. V and J are TRBV29-1 and TRBJ2-5; D remains unclear. V lost 6 bases and J lost 5, with 7 bases in between. CDR3 size: 10 residues. CDR1 is SQVTM, CDR2 ANQGSEA, per germline.

This clonotype came up a few times. The V gene is TRBV7-2, the J gene TRBJ2-1, with 7 bases matching TRBD2. In germline, CDR1 is SGHTA, CDR2 FQGNSA. The CDR3 is made up of 17 amino acids. The ends lost 1 base at V and 4 bases at J; junction bases unmatched: 10. The chain's CDR3 is CASSLEMAGVGYNEQFF. DNA for the CDR3: TGTGCCAGCAGCTTAGAGATGGCGGGAGTGGGGTACAATGAGCAGTTCTTC.

The chain joins TRBV29-1 to TRBJ2-1, with D perhaps TRBD2 (6 bases). Germline V gives CDR1 SQVTM, CDR2 ANQGSEA. The ends were cut back, 3 bases at V and 3 bases at J, with 15 bases in the middle. This CDR3 region has 15 residues. The CDR3 loop reads CSVDGAEGHYNEQFF. In nucleotides, the CDR3 is TGCAGCGTTGATGGGGCGGAGGGGCACTACAATGAGCAGTTCTTC.

V and J are TRBV20-1 and TRBJ2-3, with a weak D call TRBD2 (6 bases). Trimming took 3 bases from V and 3 from J, leaving 10 bases between them. Germline V CDR1 and CDR2: DFQATT, SNEGSKA (reference sequence). The CDR3 covers 13 residues. The CDR3 here is CSASGTQTDTQYF. In nucleotides, the CDR3 is TGCAGTGCTAGCGGGACTCAGACAGATACGCAGTATTTT.